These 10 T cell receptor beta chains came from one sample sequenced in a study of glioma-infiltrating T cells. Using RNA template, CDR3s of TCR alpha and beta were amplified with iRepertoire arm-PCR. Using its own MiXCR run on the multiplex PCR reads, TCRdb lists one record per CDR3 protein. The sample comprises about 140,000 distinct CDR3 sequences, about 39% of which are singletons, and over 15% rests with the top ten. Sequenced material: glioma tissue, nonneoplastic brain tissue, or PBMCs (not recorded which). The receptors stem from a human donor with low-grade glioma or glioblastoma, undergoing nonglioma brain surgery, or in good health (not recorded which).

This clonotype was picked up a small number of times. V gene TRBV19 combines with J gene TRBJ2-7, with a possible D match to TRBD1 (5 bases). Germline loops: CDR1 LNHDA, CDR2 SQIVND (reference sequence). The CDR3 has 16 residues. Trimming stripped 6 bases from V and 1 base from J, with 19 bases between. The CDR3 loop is CASRLTGRAISYEQYF. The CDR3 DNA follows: TGTGCCAGTAGGCTGACCGGCAGGGCAATATCCTACGAGCAGTACTTC. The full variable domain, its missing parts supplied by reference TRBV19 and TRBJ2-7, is DGGITQSPKYLFRKEGQNVTLSCEQNLNHDAMYWYRQDPGQGLRLIYYSQIVNDFQKGDIAEGYSVSREKKESFPLTVTSAQKNPTAFYLCASRLTGRAISYEQYFGPGTRLTVT.

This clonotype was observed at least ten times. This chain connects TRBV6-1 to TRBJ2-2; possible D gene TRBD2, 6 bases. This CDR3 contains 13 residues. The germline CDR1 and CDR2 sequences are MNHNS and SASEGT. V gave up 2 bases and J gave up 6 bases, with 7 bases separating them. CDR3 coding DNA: TGTGCCAGCAGTGAATGGGGGGCCGGGGAGCTGTTTTTT. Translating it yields CASSEWGAGELFF.

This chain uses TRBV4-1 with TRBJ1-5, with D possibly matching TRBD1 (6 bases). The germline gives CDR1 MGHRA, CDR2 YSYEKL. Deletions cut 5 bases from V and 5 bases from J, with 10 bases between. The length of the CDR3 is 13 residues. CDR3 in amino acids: CASSTPGDQPQHF. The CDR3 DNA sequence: TGCGCCAGCAGCACGCCAGGGGATCAGCCCCAGCATTTT.

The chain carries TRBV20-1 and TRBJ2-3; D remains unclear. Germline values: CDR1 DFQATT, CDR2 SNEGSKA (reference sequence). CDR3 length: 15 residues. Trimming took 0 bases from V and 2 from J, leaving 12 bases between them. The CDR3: CSARDHLDDTDTQYF. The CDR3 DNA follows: TGCAGTGCTAGAGACCACCTGGACGACACAGATACGCAGTATTTT.

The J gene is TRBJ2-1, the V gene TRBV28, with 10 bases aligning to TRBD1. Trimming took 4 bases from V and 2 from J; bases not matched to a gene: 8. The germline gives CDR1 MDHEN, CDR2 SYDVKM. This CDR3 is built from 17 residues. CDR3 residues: CASSSLTGTGAYNEQFF. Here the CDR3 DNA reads TGTGCCAGCAGTTCGCTTACCGGGACAGGGGCCTACAATGAGCAGTTCTTC.

CDR3 nucleotides: TGCGCCAGCAGCCGGACTGCAACTAGCACAGATACGCAGTATTTT. Amino acids: CASSRTATSTDTQYF. This chain uses TRBV4-1 with TRBJ2-3; tentatively, D is TRBD2 (5 bases). Trimming cost V 4 bases and J 0 bases, with 11 bases left between them. This CDR3 spans 15 amino acids. Germline values: CDR1 MGHRA, CDR2 YSYEKL.

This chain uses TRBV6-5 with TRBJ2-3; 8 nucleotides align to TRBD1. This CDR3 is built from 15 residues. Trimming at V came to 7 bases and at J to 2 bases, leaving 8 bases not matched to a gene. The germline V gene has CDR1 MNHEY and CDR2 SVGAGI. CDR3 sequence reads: CASIQNRGVTDTQYF. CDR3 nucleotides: TGTGCCAGCATCCAAAACAGGGGGGTCACAGATACGCAGTATTTT.

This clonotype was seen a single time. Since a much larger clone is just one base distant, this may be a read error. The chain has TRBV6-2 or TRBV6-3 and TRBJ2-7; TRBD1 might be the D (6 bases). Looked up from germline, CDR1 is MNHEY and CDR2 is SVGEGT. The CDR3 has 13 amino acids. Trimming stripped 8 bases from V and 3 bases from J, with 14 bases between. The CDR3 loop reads CASDRSRDYEQYF. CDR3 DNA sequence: TGTGCCAGCGACAGGAGTCGGGACTACGAGCAGTACTTC.

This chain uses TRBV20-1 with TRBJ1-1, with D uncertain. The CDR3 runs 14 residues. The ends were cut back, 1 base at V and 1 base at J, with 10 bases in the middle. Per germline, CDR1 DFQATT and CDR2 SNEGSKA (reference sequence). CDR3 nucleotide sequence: TGCAGTGCTAGAGGACCGTATAGGAACACTGAAGCTTTCTTT. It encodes CSARGPYRNTEAFF.

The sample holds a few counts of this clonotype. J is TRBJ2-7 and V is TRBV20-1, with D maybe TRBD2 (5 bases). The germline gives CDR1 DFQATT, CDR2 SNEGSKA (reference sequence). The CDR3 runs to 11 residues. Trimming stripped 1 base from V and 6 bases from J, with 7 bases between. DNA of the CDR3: TGCAGTGCTAGAGCGAGGGTCGAGCAGTACTTC. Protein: CSARARVEQYF.